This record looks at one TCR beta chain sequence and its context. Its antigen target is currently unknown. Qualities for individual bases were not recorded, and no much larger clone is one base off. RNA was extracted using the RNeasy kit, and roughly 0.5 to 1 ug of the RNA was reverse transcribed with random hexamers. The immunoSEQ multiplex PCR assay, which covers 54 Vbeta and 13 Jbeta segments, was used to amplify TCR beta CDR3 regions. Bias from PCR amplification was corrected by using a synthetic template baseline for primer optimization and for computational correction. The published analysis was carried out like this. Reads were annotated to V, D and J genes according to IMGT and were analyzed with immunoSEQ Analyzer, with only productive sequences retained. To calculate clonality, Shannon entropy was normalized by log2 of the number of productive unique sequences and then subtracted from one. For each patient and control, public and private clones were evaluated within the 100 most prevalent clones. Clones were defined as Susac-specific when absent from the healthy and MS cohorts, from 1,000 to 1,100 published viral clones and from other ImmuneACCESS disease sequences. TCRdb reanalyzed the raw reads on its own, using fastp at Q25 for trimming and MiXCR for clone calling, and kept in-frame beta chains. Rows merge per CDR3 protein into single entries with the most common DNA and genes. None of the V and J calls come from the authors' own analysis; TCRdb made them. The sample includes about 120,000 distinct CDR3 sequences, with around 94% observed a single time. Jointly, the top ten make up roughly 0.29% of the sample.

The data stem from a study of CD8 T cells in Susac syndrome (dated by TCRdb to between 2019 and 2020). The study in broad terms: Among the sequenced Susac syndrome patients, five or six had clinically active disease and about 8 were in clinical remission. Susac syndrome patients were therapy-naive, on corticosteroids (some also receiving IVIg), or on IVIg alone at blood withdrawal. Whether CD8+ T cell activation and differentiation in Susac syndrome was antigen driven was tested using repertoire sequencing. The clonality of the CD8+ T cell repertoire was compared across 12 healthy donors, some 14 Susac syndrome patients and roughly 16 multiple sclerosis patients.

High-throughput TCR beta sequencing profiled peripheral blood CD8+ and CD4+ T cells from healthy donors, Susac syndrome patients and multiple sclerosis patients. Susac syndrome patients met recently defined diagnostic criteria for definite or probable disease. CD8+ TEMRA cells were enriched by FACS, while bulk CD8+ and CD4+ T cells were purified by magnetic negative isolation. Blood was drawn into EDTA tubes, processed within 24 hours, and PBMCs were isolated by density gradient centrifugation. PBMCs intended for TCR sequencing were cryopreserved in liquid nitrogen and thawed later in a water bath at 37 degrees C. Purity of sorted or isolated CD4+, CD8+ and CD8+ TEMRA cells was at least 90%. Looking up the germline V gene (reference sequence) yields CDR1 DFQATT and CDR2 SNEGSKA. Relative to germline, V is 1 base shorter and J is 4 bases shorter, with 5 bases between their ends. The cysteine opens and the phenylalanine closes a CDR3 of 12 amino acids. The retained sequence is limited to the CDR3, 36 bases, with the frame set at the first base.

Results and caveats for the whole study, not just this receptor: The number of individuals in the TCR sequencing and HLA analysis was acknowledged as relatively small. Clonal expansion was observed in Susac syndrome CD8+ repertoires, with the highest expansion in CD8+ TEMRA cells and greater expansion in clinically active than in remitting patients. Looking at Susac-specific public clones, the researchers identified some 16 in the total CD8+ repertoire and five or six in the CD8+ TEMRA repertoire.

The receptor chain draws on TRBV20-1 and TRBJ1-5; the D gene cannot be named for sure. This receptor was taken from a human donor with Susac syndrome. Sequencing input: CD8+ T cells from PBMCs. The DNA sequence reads TGCAGTGCTAGAGCGAGAAATCAGCCCCAGCATTTT. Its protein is CSARARNQPQHF.